Included here is one T cell receptor (beta chain) sequence, with context. Its antigen is unidentified. This was the immunoSEQ version 4 assay in survey mode. Assay used: immunoSEQ multiplex PCR; TCRdb lists only in-frame clones, some missing. The top ten hold approximately 1.5% of the sample, which has under 35,000 clones, approximately 66% seen once. The sample comes from a study of persistence of HIV-infected CD4 T cells. An overlapping HIV-1 Gag peptide pool stimulated these cells at 0.95 to 1 ug/peptide/mL. Responding CD4+ T cells were sorted by upregulation of both CD40 ligand and CD69. Donors were HIV-1-infected adults who began suppressive ART during chronic infection. This CDR3 has 15 amino acids. Trimming stripped 5 bases from V and 1 base from J, with 14 bases between. The germline CDR1 and CDR2 sequences are SGHAT and FQNNGV.

The TCR originated in an adult man with HIV who was CMV-seropositive. The chain recombines TRBV11-2 with TRBJ1-1, with unresolved D. The sample consisted of CD4+ T cells sorted from PBMCs after roughly 17-hour stimulation, taken from a patient who received antiretroviral therapy. The DNA of the CDR3 is TGTGCCAGCAGCCCCAATTACGGGCAGAACACTGAAGCTTTCTTT. This gives the protein CASSPNYGQNTEAFF.